The entry below gives a single TCR beta chain sequence along with its context. This sample is drawn from a study of T-cell memory formation after mild COVID-19. Across the study: TCR clustering was largely donor specific.

MiXCR was run by TCRdb on the 5' RACE reads, yielding one entry per CDR3 protein. The sample has just over 150,000 distinct CDR3 sequences, 25% to 40% seen once. Deletions cut 3 bases from V and 9 bases from J, with 8 bases between. CDR3 length equals 12 residues. The clonotype was recovered from an adult woman who had mild COVID-19 (a few samples of this study predate the infection). Cell type and time point are not known. The sample comprised PBMCs or a T cell subset sorted from them (not recorded which). The genes are TRBV12-3 or TRBV12-4 and TRBJ2-2; D gene unclear. CDR3 nucleotide sequence: TGTGCCAGCAGTTTTTGGGCCCGGGAGCTGTTTTTT. The encoded protein is CASSFWARELFF.